The next 7 T cell receptor beta chains were all read from a single sample in a study of CD8 T cells in ankylosing spondylitis. TCRdb itself ran the 5' RACE reads through MiXCR, one entry per CDR3 protein. The sample shows 270,000 or so distinct CDR3 sequences, under 20% of them seen only once. Sample: blood, either unsorted or a sorted T cell fraction (not recorded which). All receptors derive from a male donor with ankylosing spondylitis or in good health (not recorded which).

This chain links TRBV20-1 with TRBJ2-1, with D possibly being TRBD2 (6 bases). The CDR3 has 15 amino acids. Germline values: CDR1 DFQATT, CDR2 SNEGSKA (reference sequence). V was trimmed by 1 base and J by 0 bases, leaving 10 bases between them. CDR3: CSARVTSYSYNEQFF. The DNA for the CDR3 is TGCAGTGCTAGAGTCACTAGCTACTCCTACAATGAGCAGTTCTTC.

V usage is TRBV13 and J usage is TRBJ2-1; D call uncertain. The CDR3 covers 16 residues. Looked up from germline, CDR1 is PRHDT and CDR2 is FYEKMQ (reference sequence). Trimming took 4 bases from V and 1 from J, leaving 14 bases between them. CDR3 in DNA: TGTGCCAGCAGCTACCTCGGCGGTAAATCCTACAATGAGCAGTTCTTC. Translation gives CASSYLGGKSYNEQFF. Full variable domain (outside the CDR3, taken from reference TRBV13 and TRBJ2-1): AAGVIQSPRHLIKEKRETATLKCYPIPRHDTVYWYQQGPGQDPQFLISFYEKMQSDKGSIPDRFSAQQFSDYHSELNMSSLELGDSALYFCASSYLGGKSYNEQFFGPGTRLTVL.

V usage is TRBV4-1 and J usage is TRBJ2-3; D remains unclear. The germline CDR1 and CDR2 sequences are MGHRA and YSYEKL. Trimming shortened V by 1 base and J by 3 bases, and 17 bases separated the two germline ends. This CDR3 is built from 17 residues. CDR3 region: CASSQGLSPALTDTQYF. In DNA form, the CDR3 reads TGCGCCAGCAGCCAAGGGTTGAGCCCAGCCCTAACAGATACGCAGTATTTT.

This chain connects TRBV4-3 to TRBJ2-1; the D is unclear. V lost 0 bases and J lost 10, with 13 bases in between. The CDR3 spans 14 residues. Germline lookup yields CDR1 LGHNA and CDR2 YSLEER. The CDR3 sequence is CASSQDGGRREQFF. The CDR3 DNA is TGCGCCAGCAGCCAAGATGGTGGACGAAGGGAGCAGTTCTTC.

This clonotype was seen a handful of times. J is TRBJ2-7 and V is TRBV12-3 or TRBV12-4; perhaps TRBD2 as D (6 bases). The ends were cut back, 5 bases at V and 9 bases at J, with 17 bases in the middle. The CDR3 totals 13 residues. CDR3 sequence: CASSGGTLFGQYF. The CDR3 region has the DNA TGTGCCAGCAGTGGCGGGACCCTCTTCGGGCAGTACTTC.

This clonotype was counted between two and nine times. This chain links TRBV5-6 with TRBJ2-2; D unresolved. CDR1 SGHDT and CDR2 YYEEEE come from the germline V gene. The CDR3 totals 16 residues. V dropped 4 bases and J dropped 4 bases, with 17 bases sitting between them. The CDR3 spells CASSQASIDLTGELFF. CDR3 coding DNA: TGTGCCAGCAGCCAAGCTAGTATTGATCTCACCGGGGAGCTGTTTTTT.

This clonotype has just a few counts. This chain links TRBV12-3 or TRBV12-4 with TRBJ2-7; D perhaps matches TRBD1 (5 bases). Between the trimmed V and J ends, which lost 6 bases and 2 bases, there was a span of 11 bases. There are 13 residues in the CDR3. The CDR3 region has the DNA TGTGCCAGCAGCTTGACAGCCGCCTACGAGCAGTACTTC. It translates to CASSLTAAYEQYF.